The 4 T cell receptor beta chains presented below share a single source sample, sequenced in a study of T cells in Graves' hyperthyroidism and ophthalmopathy. RNA transcripts were the template for amplifying TCR beta CDR3 regions. HTBI primers drove first-round RT-PCR of the TCR CDR3. TCRdb used MiXCR to reprocess the multiplex PCR reads, holding one entry per CDR3 protein. The data hold tens of thousands of distinct CDR3 sequences, with 48% observed a single time. The sequencing sample was made of blood. The receptors originated from a woman between 45 and 60 years old with Graves' ophthalmopathy.

This clonotype was seen ten or more times. The V gene is TRBV4-1, the J gene TRBJ2-5; D tentatively reads TRBD1 or TRBD2 (5 bases each). CDR3 length: 12 amino acids. CDR1 MGHRA and CDR2 YSYEKL come from the germline V gene. The V end was cut by 0 bases, the J end by 7 bases, with 6 bases between. DNA for the CDR3: TGCGCCAGCAGCCAAGAGAGGGGGACCCAGTACTTC. It is translated as CASSQERGTQYF.

A word on this clonotype: This sequence may be a read error, since a much larger clone differs from it by one base. The rearrangement joins TRBV2 to TRBJ2-7; 9 bases match TRBD2. V was clipped by 5 bases and J by 2 bases; unmatched bases: 7. This CDR3 contains 15 residues. The germline gives CDR1 SNHLY, CDR2 FYNNEI. The CDR3 DNA follows: TGTGCCAGCAGTTTCGATGGCGGGAGGGCCTACGAGCAGTACTTC. Translated: CASSFDGGRAYEQYF. The full variable domain, completed using reference TRBV2 and TRBJ2-7, is EPEVTQTPSHQVTQMGQEVILRCVPISNHLYFYWYRQILGQKVEFLVSFYNNEISEKSEIFDDQFSVERPDGSNFTLKIRSTKLEDSAMYFCASSFDGGRAYEQYFGPGTRLTVT.

Notes on this clonotype: A read error is possible here, since a much larger clone lies one base away. CDR3 in DNA: TGTGCCAGCAGCTCCCCTAGCAGGGGGGTCACTGAAGCTTTCTTT. This encodes CASSSPSRGVTEAFF. The gene calls are TRBV7-9 and TRBJ1-1, with 7 bases aligning to TRBD1. The CDR3 contains 15 residues. Germline V gene sequence: CDR1 SEHNR, CDR2 FQNEAQ (reference sequence). Losses at the gene ends were 4 bases for V and 4 bases for J; bases not matched to a gene: 9.

Points on this clonotype: It is likely a read error, because the conserved phenylalanine at the end of the CDR3 is missing. It is unclear where the CDR3 begins or ends on the DNA, so no DNA is shown, and the CDR3 is as TCRdb lists it. This sequence joins TRBV10-3 and TRBJ1-1; TRBD1, as called in the table, went unchecked against the DNA. Germline V gives CDR1 ENHRY, CDR2 SYGVKD. Inclusive of both ends, the CDR3 amounts to 14 amino acids. The CDR3 reads CAITSPGMNTEAFS.